These 22 T cell receptor beta chains share one sample of origin, sequenced in a study of CD4 T cells in relation to SARS-CoV-2 and coronaviruses. The protocol was immunoSEQ multiplex PCR, while the TCRdb copy is restricted to in-frame clones and leaves out a portion. The sample shows roughly 20,000 clones, 60% to 85% of them seen only once. These receptors' antigens are unknown. Before the COVID-19 pandemic, during about 2011-2019, CD4+ T cells were taken from unexposed donors. After less than 11 days of culture, CD4+ T cells were isolated. The sample was CD4+ T cells from PBMCs, cultured in vitro. The receptors here all came from a human donor in good health.

The gene calls are TRBV25-1 and TRBJ2-1; the D call may be TRBD1 or TRBD2 (6 bases each). Germline values: CDR1 MGHDK, CDR2 SYGVNS. This CDR3 has 14 amino acids. With 3 bases removed from V and 7 bases from J, the gap between germline ends came to 13 bases. The CDR3 region is CASSDGGPPNEQFF. The CDR3 DNA reads TGTGCCAGCAGTGATGGGGGGCCGCCGAATGAGCAGTTCTTC.

V and J are TRBV7-9 and TRBJ2-1; the D gene is possibly TRBD2 (5 bases). Deletions cut 7 bases from V and 0 bases from J, with 13 bases between. Per germline, CDR1 SEHNR and CDR2 FQNEAQ (reference sequence). The CDR3 has 15 residues. Here the CDR3 reads CASIGGSSSYNEQFF. In DNA, the CDR3 is TGTGCCAGCATAGGCGGGTCGAGCTCCTACAATGAGCAGTTCTTC.

The V and J genes are TRBV19 and TRBJ2-1, with D perhaps matching TRBD1 (5 bases). Germline loops: CDR1 LNHDA, CDR2 SQIVND (reference sequence). V was shortened by 5 bases and J by 8 bases, with 7 bases between the two germline ends. The CDR3 contains 11 residues. The CDR3 sequence is CASSWGYEQFF. The CDR3, as DNA: TGTGCCAGTAGTTGGGGCTATGAGCAGTTCTTC. The full variable domain, in which reference TRBV19 and TRBJ2-1 provide the parts outside the CDR3, is DGGITQSPKYLFRKEGQNVTLSCEQNLNHDAMYWYRQDPGQGLRLIYYSQIVNDFQKGDIAEGYSVSREKKESFPLTVTSAQKNPTAFYLCASSWGYEQFFGPGTRLTVL.

This chain links TRBV2 with TRBJ2-7, with D unclear. CDR1 and CDR2 from the germline V gene are SNHLY and FYNNEI. CDR3 length: 15 residues. V was cut by 3 bases and J by 4 bases, with 16 bases left in between. CDR3 sequence reads: CASSDGVRLPYEQYF. Here the CDR3 DNA reads TGTGCCAGCAGTGATGGGGTTAGGCTCCCATACGAGCAGTACTTC.

The sample holds a few counts of this clone. The rearrangement links TRBV19 to TRBJ1-1; 11 nucleotides agree with TRBD1. The CDR3 length is 16 residues. Germline V CDR1 and CDR2: LNHDA, SQIVND (reference sequence). V gave up 4 bases and J gave up 11 bases; unmatched junction bases: 15. In DNA form, the CDR3 reads TGTGCCAGTAGTACAACCGGACAGGGGGCTCGGAGTGGGGCTTTCTTT. Translating gives CASSTTGQGARSGAFF.

V gene TRBV7-9 combines with J gene TRBJ2-1; D is perhaps TRBD2 (5 bases). Per the germline V gene, CDR1 is SEHNR and CDR2 is FQNEAQ (reference sequence). The germline V and J ends were trimmed by 5 bases and 7 bases, with 18 bases remaining between them. The CDR3 contains 15 residues. The CDR3 here is CASSPLGTRLNEQFF. The CDR3 DNA is TGTGCCAGCAGCCCCCTAGGTACTAGACTTAATGAGCAGTTCTTC.

V is TRBV5-1 and J is TRBJ2-7, with 7 bases that match TRBD2. Germline V lookup: CDR1 SGHRS, CDR2 YFSETQ. CDR3 size: 13 residues. The V and J ends lost 7 bases and 2 bases, in that order; junction bases with no gene match: 6. CDR3 sequence (DNA): TGCGCCAGCTCGGCGGGGGTCCCCTACGAGCAGTACTTC. The encoded protein is CASSAGVPYEQYF. Looking up the rest from reference TRBV5-1 and TRBJ2-7 gives the full variable domain: KAGVTQTPRYLIKTRGQQVTLSCSPISGHRSVSWYQQTPGQGLQFLFEYFSETQRNKGNFPGRFSGRQFSNSRSEMNVSTLELGDSALYLCASSAGVPYEQYFGPGTRLTVT.

The chain combines TRBV18 with TRBJ2-5, with a weak D call TRBD2 (6 bases). V lost 6 bases and J 5 bases, leaving 10 bases between the germline ends. The germline V gene encodes CDR1 KGHSH and CDR2 LQKENI. CDR3 length equals 12 residues. The CDR3 coding sequence is TGTGCCAGCTCTGGGCTAGCGGAGACCCAGTACTTC. The encoded protein is CASSGLAETQYF.

This clone showed up just a few times. The chain carries TRBV24-1 and TRBJ1-1; no definite D call. This CDR3 has 13 residues. Germline V gene lookup returns CDR1 KGHDR and CDR2 SFDVKD. The V end was cut by 3 bases, the J end by 4 bases, with 8 bases between. CDR3 nucleotide sequence: TGTGCCACCAGTGATGGAGCCCTCACTGAAGCTTTCTTT. Its protein product is CATSDGALTEAFF.

This clone was recorded a few times. This chain connects TRBV7-2 to TRBJ2-1; 8 nucleotides match TRBD1. Germline V gene lookup returns CDR1 SGHTA and CDR2 FQGNSA. This CDR3 spans 14 amino acids. The trim removed 4 bases at V and 6 bases at J, leaving 5 bases unmatched. The CDR3, as DNA: TGTGCCAGCAGCTCCTGGACAGGGAGCAATGAGCAGTTCTTC. Translation: CASSSWTGSNEQFF.

This chain links TRBV19 with TRBJ2-7; tentatively, D is TRBD2 (7 bases). The V end lost 9 bases, the J end lost 2 bases, and 11 bases lay between the germline ends. Germline V gene lookup returns CDR1 LNHDA and CDR2 SQIVND (reference sequence). CDR3 size: 12 residues. CDR3 amino acids: CASRGGTYEQYF. CDR3 coding DNA: TGTGCCAGCCGCGGGGGCACCTACGAGCAGTACTTC.

The rearrangement joins TRBV6-1 to TRBJ1-2, with D unclear. Trimming removed 1 base from V and 8 bases from J, with 14 bases in between. The CDR3 extends over 14 amino acids. Germline loops: CDR1 MNHNS, CDR2 SASEGT. The chain's CDR3 is CASSEGSEIQGYTF. For the CDR3, the DNA is TGTGCCAGCAGTGAAGGGTCGGAGATCCAGGGCTACACCTTC.

This chain uses TRBV27 with TRBJ1-2, with TRBD1 identical over 8 bases. Germline V gives CDR1 MNHEY, CDR2 SMNVEV (reference sequence). V was clipped by 3 bases and J by 6 bases; unmatched bases: 3. The CDR3 is made up of 13 amino acids. The DNA for the CDR3 is TGTGCCAGCAGTTTGACAGGGGTTCATGGCTACACCTTC. Translating gives CASSLTGVHGYTF.

The rearrangement uses TRBV4-1 and TRBJ2-7, with 8 bases matching TRBD2. After removal of 4 bases from V and 0 bases from J, the junction contained 5 bases not matched to a gene. Germline CDR1 is MGHRA and CDR2 is YSYEKL. CDR3 length: 15 residues. The CDR3 DNA reads TGCGCCAGCAGCCCTATAGCGGGACACTCCTACGAGCAGTACTTC. As protein: CASSPIAGHSYEQYF.

CDR3 sequence reads: CAWTASQDGYTF. CDR3 sequence (DNA): TGTGCCTGGACGGCCTCGCAGGATGGCTACACCTTC. The rearrangement links TRBV30 to TRBJ1-2, with no clear D. V shed 4 bases and J shed 6 bases, with 12 bases lying between them. CDR3 length: 12 amino acids. The germline gives CDR1 GTSNPN, CDR2 SVGIG (reference sequence). The full variable domain, in which reference TRBV30 and TRBJ1-2 provide the parts outside the CDR3, is SQTIHQWPATLVQPVGSPLSLECTVEGTSNPNLYWYRQAAGRGLQLLFYSVGIGQISSEVPQNLSASRPQDRQFILSSKKLLLSDSGFYLCAWTASQDGYTFGSGTRLTVV.

The chain has TRBV5-4 and TRBJ2-5; maybe TRBD1 (6 bases). Germline loops: CDR1 SGHNT, CDR2 YYREEE (reference sequence). The CDR3 extends over 14 amino acids. V lost 3 bases, J lost 1 base, and 10 bases lay in between. CDR3 sequence reads: CASSSTGTQETQYF. In DNA form, the CDR3 reads TGTGCCAGCAGCTCAACAGGGACCCAAGAGACCCAGTACTTC.

As for this clone: One junction end disagrees with the germline gene, perhaps due to a read error. This chain links TRBV3-1 (or the pseudogene TRBV3-2) with TRBJ1-4, with 7 bases lining up with TRBD1. The CDR3 loop spans 18 amino acids. The germline gives CDR1 LGHDT, CDR2 YNNKEL (reference sequence). CDR3: CASSQDGVGRDRGEKLFF. The CDR3, as DNA: TGTGCCAGCAGTCAAGACGGTGTCGGCCGGGACAGAGGCGAAAAACTGTTTTTT.

This chain joins TRBV5-6 and TRBJ2-2; D is unclear. V was shortened by 3 bases and J by 3 bases, with 3 bases between the two germline ends. From germline, CDR1 is SGHDT and CDR2 YYEEEE. This CDR3 has 12 residues. CDR3 amino acids: CASSSYTGELFF. The CDR3 DNA follows: TGTGCCAGCAGCTCCTACACCGGGGAGCTGTTTTTT.

This chain uses TRBV18 with TRBJ2-7; D remains ambiguous. In germline, CDR1 is KGHSH, CDR2 LQKENI. The CDR3 consists of 14 residues. V was shortened by 3 bases and J by 5 bases, with 14 bases between the two germline ends. The CDR3 loop is CASSPNDPYDEQYF. CDR3 coding DNA: TGTGCCAGCTCACCGAACGACCCCTATGACGAGCAGTACTTC. The full variable domain, its missing parts supplied by reference TRBV18 and TRBJ2-7, is NAGVMQNPRHLVRRRGQEARLRCSPMKGHSHVYWYRQLPEEGLKFMVYLQKENIIDESGMPKERFSAEFPKEGPSILRIQQVVRGDSAAYFCASSPNDPYDEQYFGPGTRLTVT.

This sequence joins TRBV19 and TRBJ2-7, with 16 bases matching TRBD2. Germline V lookup: CDR1 LNHDA, CDR2 SQIVND (reference sequence). The CDR3 extends over 19 amino acids. V dropped 5 bases and J dropped 0; count of bases not matched to a gene: 10. CDR3 protein: CASSAGLAGGPGGSYEQYF. CDR3 DNA sequence: TGTGCCAGTAGTGCGGGACTAGCGGGAGGGCCAGGGGGCTCCTACGAGCAGTACTTC.

The chain employs TRBV28 and TRBJ2-7; the D is unclear. The CDR3 contains 11 residues. Germline V CDR1 and CDR2: MDHEN, SYDVKM. V gave up 7 bases and J gave up 0 bases, with 4 bases separating them. The chain's CDR3 is CASTGSYEQYF. The CDR3 bases are TGTGCCAGCACGGGCTCCTACGAGCAGTACTTC.

In its sample, this clone was seen a few times. This chain connects TRBV5-1 to TRBJ1-4; maybe TRBD1 (6 bases). CDR3 length: 15 residues. Per the germline V gene, CDR1 is SGHRS and CDR2 is YFSETQ. The V end lost 6 bases, the J end lost 7 bases, and 19 bases lay between the germline ends. CDR3 coding DNA: TGCGCCAGCAAAATCCAAGGGGGGGCAGTTGAAAAACTGTTTTTT. It encodes CASKIQGGAVEKLFF.